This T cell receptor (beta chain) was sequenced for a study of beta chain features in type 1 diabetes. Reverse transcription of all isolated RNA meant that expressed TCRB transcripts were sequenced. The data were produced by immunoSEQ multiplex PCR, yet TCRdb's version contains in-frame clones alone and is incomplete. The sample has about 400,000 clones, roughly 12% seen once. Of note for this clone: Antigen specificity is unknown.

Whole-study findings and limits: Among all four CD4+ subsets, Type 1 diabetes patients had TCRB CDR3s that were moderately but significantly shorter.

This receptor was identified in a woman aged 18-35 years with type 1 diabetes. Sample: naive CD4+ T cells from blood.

The CDR3 bases are TGTGCCAGCACCCTAGACAGGGCCTACGAGCAGTACTTC. Amino acids: CASTLDRAYEQYF. This rearrangement joins TRBV21-1 to TRBJ2-7; the DNA was not used to check the table's D call, TRBD1. TRBV21-1 is classified as a pseudogene. The CDR3 contains 13 residues.